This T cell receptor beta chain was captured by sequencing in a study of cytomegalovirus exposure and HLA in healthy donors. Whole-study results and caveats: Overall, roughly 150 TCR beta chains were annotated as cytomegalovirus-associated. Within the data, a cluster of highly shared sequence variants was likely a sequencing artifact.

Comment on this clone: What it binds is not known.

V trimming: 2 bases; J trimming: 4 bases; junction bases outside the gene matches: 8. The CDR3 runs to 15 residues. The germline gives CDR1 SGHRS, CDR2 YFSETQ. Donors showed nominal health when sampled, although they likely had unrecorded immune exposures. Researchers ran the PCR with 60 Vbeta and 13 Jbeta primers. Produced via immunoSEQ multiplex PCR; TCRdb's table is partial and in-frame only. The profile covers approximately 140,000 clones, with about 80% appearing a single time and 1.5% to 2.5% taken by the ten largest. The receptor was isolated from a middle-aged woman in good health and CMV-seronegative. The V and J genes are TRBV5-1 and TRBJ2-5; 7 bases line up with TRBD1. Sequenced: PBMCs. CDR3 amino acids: CASSFTGARSETQYF. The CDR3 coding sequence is TGCGCCAGCAGCTTCACAGGGGCCAGGTCAGAGACCCAGTACTTC.